This TCR beta chain was sequenced in a study of cytomegalovirus exposure and HLA in healthy donors. The germline CDR1 and CDR2 sequences are SGDLS and YYNGEE. Between the trimmed V and J ends, which lost 3 bases and 6 bases, there was a span of 9 bases. The length of the CDR3 is 12 residues. PCR primers comprised 60 Vbeta and 13 Jbeta primers. Profiled with immunoSEQ multiplex PCR; TCRdb holds only in-frame clones, not every one. The sample has about 200,000 clones, more than 75% seen once. Worth noting for this clone: Its antigen is as yet unknown.

The study's findings and limits: The records held CMV serostatus as the only immune exposure information. Researchers counted around 180 TCR beta chains as cytomegalovirus-associated.

The sequence was collected from a woman between 35 and 50 years old in good health and CMV-seronegative. Material for sequencing was PBMCs. The chain couples TRBV9 to TRBJ1-1; tentative D call: TRBD1 (6 bases). CDR3 DNA: TGTGCCAGCAGCGCAGGGACATCTGAAGCTTTCTTT. Its protein is CASSAGTSEAFF.